This T cell receptor (beta chain) originates from a study of shared clonotypes between healthy human individuals. Every donor was a Caucasian adult from Nashville, Tennessee. There are 14 residues in the CDR3. The germline CDR1 and CDR2 sequences are MGHDK and SYGVNS. V shed 2 bases and J 7 bases; nucleotides not matched to a gene: 7. Produced via immunoSEQ multiplex PCR; TCRdb's table is partial and in-frame only. The repertoire consists of over 400,000 clones, with around 95% occurring once and the leading ten covering around 0.067%. The receptor was derived from a woman aged 30 to 39 in good health. The V call is TRBV25-1, the J call TRBJ1-2; 7 positions match TRBD1. The specimen sequenced was naive CD4+ T cells sorted from blood. Indicated subset: CD45RA+ positively selected. The CDR3 DNA reads TGTGCCAGCAGTGAAACTAAGGGGGCTCGTGGCTACACCTTC. It yields the protein CASSETKGARGYTF.